This entry lists 3 T cell receptor beta chains sequenced from one sample in a study of T-cell memory formation after mild COVID-19. MiXCR, applied by TCRdb to the 5' RACE reads, yields one record per CDR3 protein. The sample records about 450,000 distinct CDR3 sequences, more than 20% being singletons. The sample comprised PBMCs or a T cell subset sorted from them (not recorded which). These receptor sequences come from an adult woman who had mild COVID-19 (a few samples of this study predate the infection). Cell type and time point are not known.

This clonotype turned up a few times. J is TRBJ1-2 and V is TRBV6-5; D is possibly TRBD1 (5 bases). V lost 5 bases, J lost 4 bases, and 8 bases lay in between. Per the germline V gene, CDR1 is MNHEY and CDR2 is SVGAGI. The CDR3 length is 12 residues. The CDR3 is CASSAGGYGYTF. The CDR3 DNA sequence: TGTGCCAGCAGTGCCGGGGGCTATGGCTACACCTTC.

This chain links TRBV5-5 with TRBJ1-2, with D possibly TRBD1 on 5 matching bases. Between the trimmed V and J ends, which lost 6 bases and 5 bases, there was a span of 14 bases. Germline CDR1 SGHKS, CDR2 YYEKEE (reference sequence). This CDR3 spans 13 amino acids. The CDR3 here is CASTLIGAYGYTF. The CDR3 nucleotides are TGTGCCAGCACCCTAATCGGGGCTTATGGCTACACCTTC.

This clonotype has just a few counts. This rearrangement joins TRBV7-9 to TRBJ2-1; TRBD1 is a possible D gene (5 bases). From germline, CDR1 is SEHNR and CDR2 FQNEAQ (reference sequence). The CDR3 length is 16 residues. Trimming pared 1 base from V and 4 bases from J, leaving 14 bases between. This CDR3 is CASSLVGAATYNEQFF. CDR3 sequence (DNA): TGTGCCAGCAGCTTAGTTGGGGCGGCAACATACAATGAGCAGTTCTTC.